The TCR beta chain described here comes from a study of cytomegalovirus exposure and HLA in healthy donors. The CDR3 covers 19 residues. Germline CDR1 SEHNR, CDR2 FQNEAQ (reference sequence). The PCR ran on 60 Vbeta and 13 Jbeta primers. Clones were sequenced by immunoSEQ multiplex PCR, and TCRdb holds only the in-frame ones, with some missing. The repertoire holds fewer than 250,000 clones, with around nine tenths as singletons. Note on this clone: Germline is not matched at one junction end, which may reflect a read error.

V usage is TRBV7-9 and J usage is TRBJ2-6; D not resolved. Sequencing input: PBMCs. This receptor was obtained from a woman under 30 in good health and CMV-seronegative. The CDR3 DNA reads as TGTTCCAGCAGCTTAGGCAAACGGGTTTTCTACTCTGGGGCCAACGTCCTGACTTTC. Its protein product is CSSSLGKRVFYSGANVLTF. The full variable domain, in which reference TRBV7-9 and TRBJ2-6 provide the parts outside the CDR3, is DTGVSQNPRHKITKRGQNVTFRCDPISEHNRLYWYRQTLGQGPEFLTYFQNEAQLEKSRLLSDRFSAERPKGSFSTLEIQRTEQGDSAMYLCSSSLGKRVFYSGANVLTFGAGSRLTVL.